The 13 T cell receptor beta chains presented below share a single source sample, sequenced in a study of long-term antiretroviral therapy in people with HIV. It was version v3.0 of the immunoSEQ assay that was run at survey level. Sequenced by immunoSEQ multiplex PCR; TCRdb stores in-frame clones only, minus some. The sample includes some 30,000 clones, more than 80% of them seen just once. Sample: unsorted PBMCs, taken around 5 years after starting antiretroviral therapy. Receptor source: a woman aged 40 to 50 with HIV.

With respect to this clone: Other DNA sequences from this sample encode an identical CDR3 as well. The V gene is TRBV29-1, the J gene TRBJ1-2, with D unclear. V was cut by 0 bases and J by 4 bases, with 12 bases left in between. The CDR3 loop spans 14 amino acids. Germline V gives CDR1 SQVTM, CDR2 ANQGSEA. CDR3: CSVEEDEGIYGYTF. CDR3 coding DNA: TGCAGCGTTGAAGAGGACGAGGGAATCTATGGCTACACCTTC.

CDR3 loop: CASSQEGTGSGYEQYF. Here the CDR3 DNA reads TGTGCCAGCAGCCAAGAGGGGACAGGATCTGGTTACGAGCAGTACTTC. The rearrangement uses TRBV14 and TRBJ2-7; 8 nucleotides agree with TRBD1. The CDR3 is made up of 16 amino acids. V gave up 0 bases and J gave up 4 bases; unmatched junction bases: 8. CDR1 is SGHDN, CDR2 FVKESK, per germline.

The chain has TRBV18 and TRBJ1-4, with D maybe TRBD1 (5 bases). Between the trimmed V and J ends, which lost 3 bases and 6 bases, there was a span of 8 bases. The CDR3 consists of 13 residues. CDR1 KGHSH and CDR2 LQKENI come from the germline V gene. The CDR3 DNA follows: TGTGCCAGCTCACCGACGACAGATGAAAAACTGTTTTTT. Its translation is CASSPTTDEKLFF.

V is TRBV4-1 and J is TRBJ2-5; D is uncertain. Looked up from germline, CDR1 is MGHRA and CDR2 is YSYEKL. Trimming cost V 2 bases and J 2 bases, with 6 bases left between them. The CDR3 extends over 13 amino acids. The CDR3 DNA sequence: TGCGCCAGCAGCCAAACGCCACAAGAGACCCAGTACTTC. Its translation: CASSQTPQETQYF.

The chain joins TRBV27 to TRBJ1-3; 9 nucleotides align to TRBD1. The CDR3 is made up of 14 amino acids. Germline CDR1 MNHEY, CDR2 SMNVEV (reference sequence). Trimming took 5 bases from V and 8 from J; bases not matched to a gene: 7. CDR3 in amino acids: CASSPGTGWDTIYF. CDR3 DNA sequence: TGTGCCAGCAGTCCCGGGACAGGGTGGGACACCATATATTTT.

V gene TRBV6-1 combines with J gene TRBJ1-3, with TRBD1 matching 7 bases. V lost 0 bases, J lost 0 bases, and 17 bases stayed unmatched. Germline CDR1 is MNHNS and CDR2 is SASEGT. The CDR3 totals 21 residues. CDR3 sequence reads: CASSEAPRGQPLDLSGNTIYF. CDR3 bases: TGTGCCAGCAGTGAAGCACCACGGGGACAGCCTCTTGATCTCTCTGGAAACACCATATATTTT.

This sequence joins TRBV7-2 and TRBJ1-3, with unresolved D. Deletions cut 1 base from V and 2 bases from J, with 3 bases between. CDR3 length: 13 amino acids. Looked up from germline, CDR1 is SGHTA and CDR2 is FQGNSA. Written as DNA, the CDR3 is TGTGCCAGCAGCTTAGGGCCTGGAAACACCATATATTTT. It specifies CASSLGPGNTIYF.

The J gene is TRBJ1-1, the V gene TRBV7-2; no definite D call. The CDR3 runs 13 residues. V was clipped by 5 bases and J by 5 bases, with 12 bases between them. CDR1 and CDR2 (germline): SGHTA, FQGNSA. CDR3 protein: CASSPTRQTEAFF. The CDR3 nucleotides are TGTGCCAGCAGCCCAACTAGGCAGACTGAAGCTTTCTTT.

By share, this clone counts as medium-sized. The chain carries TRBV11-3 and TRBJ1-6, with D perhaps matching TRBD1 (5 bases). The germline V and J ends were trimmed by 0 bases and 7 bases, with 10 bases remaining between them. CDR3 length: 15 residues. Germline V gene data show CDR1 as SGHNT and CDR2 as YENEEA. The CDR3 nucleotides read TGTGCCAGCAGCTTAGATTCCCGGGGGAATTCACCCCTCCACTTT. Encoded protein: CASSLDSRGNSPLHF.

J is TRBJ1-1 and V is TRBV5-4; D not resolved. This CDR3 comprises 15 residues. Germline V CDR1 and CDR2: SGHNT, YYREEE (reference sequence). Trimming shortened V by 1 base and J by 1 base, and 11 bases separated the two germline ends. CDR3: CASSLLGIENTEAFF. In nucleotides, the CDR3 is TGTGCCAGCAGCTTGCTCGGGATTGAGAACACTGAAGCTTTCTTT.

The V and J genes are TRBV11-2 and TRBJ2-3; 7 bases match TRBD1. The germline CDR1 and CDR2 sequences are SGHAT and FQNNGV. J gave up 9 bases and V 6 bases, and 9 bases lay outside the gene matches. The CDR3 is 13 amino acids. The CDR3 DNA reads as TGTGCCAGCAGTCTCGACAGGGTAGACACGCAGTATTTT. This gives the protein CASSLDRVDTQYF.

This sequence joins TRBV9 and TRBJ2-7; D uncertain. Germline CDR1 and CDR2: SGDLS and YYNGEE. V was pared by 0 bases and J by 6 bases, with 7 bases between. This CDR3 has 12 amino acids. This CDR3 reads CASSVEWGEQYF. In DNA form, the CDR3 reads TGTGCCAGCAGCGTAGAGTGGGGCGAGCAGTACTTC.

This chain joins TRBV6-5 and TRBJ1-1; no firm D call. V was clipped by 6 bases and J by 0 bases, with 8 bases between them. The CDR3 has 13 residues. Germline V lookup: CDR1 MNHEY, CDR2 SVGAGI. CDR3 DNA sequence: TGTGCCAGCAGACATACAGTGAACACTGAAGCTTTCTTT. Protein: CASRHTVNTEAFF.